These 16 T cell receptor beta chains came from one sample sequenced in a study of CD8+ T cells in alopecia areata. Treatment defined: oral pan-JAK inhibitor, 5-10 mg twice daily. Once RNA had been extracted, it was reverse transcribed into cDNA to act as the sequencing template. Assay: immunoSEQ multiplex PCR; the TCRdb copy retains only in-frame clones and omits some. The sample has under 200,000 clones, around three fifths seen once; the top ten hold around 14%. The starting material was CD4+ T cells sorted from blood, obtained at week 24, from a patient treated with tofacitinib. These receptors were collected from a human donor with alopecia areata.

V is TRBV29-1 and J is TRBJ2-2; possible D gene TRBD2, 6 bases. The CDR3 loop spans 13 amino acids. V shed 4 bases and J shed 7 bases, with 13 bases lying between them. Germline values: CDR1 SQVTM, CDR2 ANQGSEA. CDR3 in amino acids: CSVAGRMGGELFF. In nucleotides, the CDR3 is TGCAGCGTTGCAGGGAGGATGGGCGGGGAGCTGTTTTTT.

The chain employs TRBV30 and TRBJ1-2; D possibly corresponds to TRBD1 (6 bases). The germline V and J ends were trimmed by 8 bases and 4 bases, with 20 bases remaining between them. The CDR3 runs to 14 residues. Germline-derived CDR1 and CDR2 are GTSNPN and SVGIG (reference sequence). CDR3 DNA: TGTGCCGACAGGCGAGGGCCCGGGGCCTATGGCTACACCTTC. This translates into CADRRGPGAYGYTF.

V and J are TRBV5-1 and TRBJ2-2; a possible D gene is TRBD1 (6 bases). The CDR3 sequence is 13 residues long. The germline V gene encodes CDR1 SGHRS and CDR2 YFSETQ. Trimming pared 4 bases from V and 6 bases from J, leaving 10 bases between. CDR3: CASSLQGPGELFF. In nucleotides, the CDR3 is TGCGCCAGCAGCCTTCAGGGGCCCGGGGAGCTGTTTTTT.

The chain carries TRBV6-1 and TRBJ2-5; D is undetermined. This CDR3 has 11 amino acids. Germline CDR1 reads MNHNS; CDR2 reads SASEGT. Trimming took off 5 bases at V and 5 bases at J, with 6 bases between the two ends. The CDR3 nucleotides are TGTGCCAGCAGTCTTGAGGAGACCCAGTACTTC. Residues: CASSLEETQYF.

The chain recombines TRBV29-1 with TRBJ2-2; possibly TRBD1 for D (5 bases). Trimming took off 4 bases at V and 1 base at J, with 7 bases between the two ends. Germline-derived CDR1 and CDR2 are SQVTM and ANQGSEA. The CDR3 spans 13 residues. DNA of the CDR3: TGCAGCGTTGGACAGATGAACACCGGGGAGCTGTTTTTT. Amino acid sequence: CSVGQMNTGELFF.

The chain links TRBV7-9 to TRBJ2-4; D perhaps matches TRBD2 (5 bases). The CDR3 spans 17 residues. Per germline, CDR1 SEHNR and CDR2 FQNEAQ (reference sequence). V lost 4 bases and J 2 bases, leaving 18 bases between the germline ends. The CDR3 DNA is TGTGCCAGCAGCTATTCCGGGGAACTCGGGACCAAAAACATTCAGTACTTC. Encoded protein: CASSYSGELGTKNIQYF.

This clone was seen more than once but under ten times. This chain uses TRBV2 with TRBJ2-1; no clear D. The CDR3 extends over 11 amino acids. The germline V gene encodes CDR1 SNHLY and CDR2 FYNNEI. Trimming cost V 4 bases and J 10 bases, with 8 bases left between them. This CDR3 is CASSVAQEQFF. The CDR3, as DNA: TGTGCCAGCAGTGTGGCACAAGAGCAGTTCTTC.

This chain connects TRBV15 to TRBJ1-2, with no clear D. CDR3 size: 13 residues. Per germline, CDR1 LNHNV and CDR2 YYDKDF (reference sequence). V was clipped by 2 bases and J by 8 bases, with 12 bases between them. The CDR3 region is CATSRPGPLGYTF. In DNA, the CDR3 is TGTGCCACCAGCAGACCCGGACCTCTGGGCTACACCTTC.

The rearrangement joins TRBV5-6 to TRBJ1-2; TRBD1 might be the D (6 bases). V was shortened by 2 bases and J by 2 bases, with 10 bases between the two germline ends. Germline CDR1 reads SGHDT; CDR2 reads YYEEEE. The CDR3 runs 14 residues. This CDR3 is CASSFRQENYGYTF. The CDR3 DNA is TGTGCCAGCAGCTTTAGACAGGAGAACTATGGCTACACCTTC.

This chain connects TRBV2 to TRBJ2-1, with D possibly TRBD2 on 7 matching bases. Trimming removed 5 bases from V and 10 bases from J, with 12 bases in between. Looked up from germline, CDR1 is SNHLY and CDR2 is FYNNEI. This CDR3 is 12 amino acids long. Here the CDR3 reads CASSLGGGEQFF. The CDR3 bases are TGTGCCAGCAGTCTAGGGGGGGGCGAGCAGTTCTTC.

The chain has TRBV4-2 and TRBJ2-2, with a possible D match to TRBD1 (6 bases). With 1 base removed from V and 4 bases from J, the gap between germline ends came to 22 bases. CDR1 LGHNA and CDR2 YNFKEQ come from the germline V gene. The CDR3 runs to 19 residues. The CDR3 region has the DNA TGTGCCAGCAGCCAAGTGATTGGTCGCGGACAGCCCCCCACCGGGGAGCTGTTTTTT. It codes for CASSQVIGRGQPPTGELFF.

This clone was found a few times. The J gene is TRBJ2-4, the V gene TRBV4-1; no clear D. V lost 0 bases and J 8 bases, leaving 8 bases between the germline ends. The CDR3 sequence is 13 residues long. Looked up from germline, CDR1 is MGHRA and CDR2 is YSYEKL. CDR3 residues: CASSQEGWDIQYF. CDR3 DNA: TGCGCCAGCAGCCAAGAAGGGTGGGACATTCAGTACTTC.

V and J are TRBV27 and TRBJ2-3, with a tentative D call TRBD2 (7 bases). Germline CDR1 is MNHEY and CDR2 is SMNVEV (reference sequence). The CDR3 has 16 amino acids. V was shortened by 3 bases and J by 3 bases, with 16 bases between the two germline ends. The CDR3 region is CASSFEGRGPTDTQYF. CDR3 in DNA: TGTGCCAGCAGTTTTGAGGGGCGGGGGCCGACAGATACGCAGTATTTT.

In this sample, this clone turned up once. The chain uses TRBV6-1 and TRBJ1-5; D might be TRBD1 (5 bases). Germline lookup yields CDR1 MNHNS and CDR2 SASEGT. CDR3 length: 14 residues. V lost 3 bases, J lost 4 bases, and 10 bases lay in between. The CDR3 DNA reads TGTGCCAGCAGTGACGGGGGGTTAAATCAGCCCCAGCATTTT. Translation gives CASSDGGLNQPQHF.

V gene TRBV2 combines with J gene TRBJ2-7, with D uncertain. CDR3 length equals 12 residues. The germline V gene encodes CDR1 SNHLY and CDR2 FYNNEI. V was clipped by 6 bases and J by 3 bases, with 9 bases between them. CDR3 sequence: CASSEVSYEQYF. Written as DNA, the CDR3 is TGTGCCAGCAGCGAGGTCAGCTACGAGCAGTACTTC.

The genes are TRBV4-1 and TRBJ2-5; 10 bases map to TRBD1. There are 16 residues in the CDR3. CDR1 MGHRA and CDR2 YSYEKL come from the germline V gene. V lost 1 base and J lost 4; bases outside the gene matches: 6. The CDR3 region is CASSQVNRDRGETQYF. Here the CDR3 DNA reads TGCGCCAGCAGCCAAGTAAACCGGGACAGGGGAGAGACCCAGTACTTC.